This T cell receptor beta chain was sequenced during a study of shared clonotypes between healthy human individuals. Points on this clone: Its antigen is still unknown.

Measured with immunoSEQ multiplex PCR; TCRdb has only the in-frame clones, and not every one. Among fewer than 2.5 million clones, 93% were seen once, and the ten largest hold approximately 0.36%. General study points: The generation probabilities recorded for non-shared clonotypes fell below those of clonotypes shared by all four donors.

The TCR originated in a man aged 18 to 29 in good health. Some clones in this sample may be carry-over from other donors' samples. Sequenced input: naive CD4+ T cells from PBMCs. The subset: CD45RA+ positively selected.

The CDR3: CASSLEPEASYEQYF. The CDR3 DNA reads as TGCGCCAGCAGCTTGGAGCCCGAGGCCTCCTACGAGCAGTACTTC. The chain couples TRBV5-1 to TRBJ2-7; D not resolved. The V end lost 0 bases, the J end lost 0 bases, and 10 bases lay between the germline ends. Germline lookup yields CDR1 SGHRS and CDR2 YFSETQ. The CDR3 runs to 15 residues. Looking up the rest from reference TRBV5-1 and TRBJ2-7 gives the full variable domain: KAGVTQTPRYLIKTRGQQVTLSCSPISGHRSVSWYQQTPGQGLQFLFEYFSETQRNKGNFPGRFSGRQFSNSRSEMNVSTLELGDSALYLCASSLEPEASYEQYFGPGTRLTVT.